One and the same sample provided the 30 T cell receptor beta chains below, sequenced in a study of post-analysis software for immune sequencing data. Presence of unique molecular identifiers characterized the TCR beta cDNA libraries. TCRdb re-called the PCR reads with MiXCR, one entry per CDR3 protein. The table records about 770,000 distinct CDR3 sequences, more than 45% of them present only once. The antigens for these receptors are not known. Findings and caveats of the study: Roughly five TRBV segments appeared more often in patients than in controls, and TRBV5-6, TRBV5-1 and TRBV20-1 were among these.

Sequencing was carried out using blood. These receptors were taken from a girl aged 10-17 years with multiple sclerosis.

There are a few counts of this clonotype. The CDR3 reads CASSTRLAGGDEQFF. CDR3 bases: TGTGCCAGCAGCACCAGACTAGCGGGGGGAGATGAGCAGTTCTTC. The V and J genes are TRBV7-9 and TRBJ2-1, with 13 nucleotides matching TRBD2. This CDR3 contains 15 residues. J gave up 8 bases and V 5 bases, and 6 bases lay outside the gene matches. Germline CDR1 is SEHNR and CDR2 is FQNEAQ (reference sequence).

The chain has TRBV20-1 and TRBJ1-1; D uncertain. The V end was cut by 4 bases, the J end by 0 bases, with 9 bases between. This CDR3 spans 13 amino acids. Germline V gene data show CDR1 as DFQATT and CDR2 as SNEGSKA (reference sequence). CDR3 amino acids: CSATPDMNTEAFF. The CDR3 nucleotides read TGCAGTGCTACCCCCGACATGAACACTGAAGCTTTCTTT.

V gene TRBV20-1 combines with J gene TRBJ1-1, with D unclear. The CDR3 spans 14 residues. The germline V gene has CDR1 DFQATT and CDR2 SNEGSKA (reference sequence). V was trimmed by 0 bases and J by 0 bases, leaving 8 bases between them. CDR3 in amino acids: CSAREPYMNTEAFF. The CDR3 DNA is TGCAGTGCTAGAGAACCCTACATGAACACTGAAGCTTTCTTT.

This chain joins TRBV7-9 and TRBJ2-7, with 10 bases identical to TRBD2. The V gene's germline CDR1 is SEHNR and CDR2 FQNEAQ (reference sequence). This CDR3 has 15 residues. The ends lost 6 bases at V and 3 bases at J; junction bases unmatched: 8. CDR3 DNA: TGTGCCAGCAGTCAGCCCAGCGGGAGGGTCTACGAGCAGTACTTC. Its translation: CASSQPSGRVYEQYF.

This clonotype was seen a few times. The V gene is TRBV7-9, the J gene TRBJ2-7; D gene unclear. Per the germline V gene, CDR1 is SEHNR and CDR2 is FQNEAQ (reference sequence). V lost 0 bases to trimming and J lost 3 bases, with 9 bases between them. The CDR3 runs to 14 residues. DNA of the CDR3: TGTGCCAGCAGCTTAGCGGGAATGATCTACGAGCAGTACTTC. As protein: CASSLAGMIYEQYF. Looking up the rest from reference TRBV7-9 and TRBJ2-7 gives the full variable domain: DTGVSQNPRHKITKRGQNVTFRCDPISEHNRLYWYRQTLGQGPEFLTYFQNEAQLEKSRLLSDRFSAERPKGSFSTLEIQRTEQGDSAMYLCASSLAGMIYEQYFGPGTRLTVT.

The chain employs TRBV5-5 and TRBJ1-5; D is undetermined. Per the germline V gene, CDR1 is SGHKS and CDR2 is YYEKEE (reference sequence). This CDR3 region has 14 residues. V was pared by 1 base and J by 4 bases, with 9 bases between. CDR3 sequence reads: CASSLRDVNQPQHF. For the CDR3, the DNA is TGTGCCAGCAGCTTGAGGGATGTTAATCAGCCCCAGCATTTT.

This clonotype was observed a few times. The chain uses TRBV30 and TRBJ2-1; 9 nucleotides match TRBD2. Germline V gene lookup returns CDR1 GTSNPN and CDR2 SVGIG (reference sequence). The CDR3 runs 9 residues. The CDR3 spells CALGTSQFF. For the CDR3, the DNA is TGTGCTCTCGGGACTAGCCAGTTCTTC.

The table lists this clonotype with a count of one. CDR3: CASTQNGGSSYNEQFF. The CDR3, as DNA: TGTGCCAGCACCCAGAATGGGGGGAGCTCCTACAATGAGCAGTTCTTC. The V and J genes are TRBV12-3 or TRBV12-4 and TRBJ2-1; TRBD2 might be the D (6 bases). V was clipped by 7 bases and J by 0 bases, with 16 bases between them. This CDR3 comprises 16 residues.

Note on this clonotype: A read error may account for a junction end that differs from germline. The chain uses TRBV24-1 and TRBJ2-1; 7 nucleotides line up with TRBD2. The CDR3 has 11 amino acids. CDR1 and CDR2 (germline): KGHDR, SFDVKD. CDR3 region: CASSEAGVSFF. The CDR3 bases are TGTGCCTCCAGTGAGGCGGGAGTGTCGTTCTTC.

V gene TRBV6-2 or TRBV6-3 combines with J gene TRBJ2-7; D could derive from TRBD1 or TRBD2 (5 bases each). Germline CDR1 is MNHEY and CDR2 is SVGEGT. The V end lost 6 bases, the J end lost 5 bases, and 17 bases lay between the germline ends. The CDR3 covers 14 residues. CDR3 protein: CASSSGPVGNEQYF. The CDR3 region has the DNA TGTGCCAGCAGCTCGGGGCCGGTGGGGAACGAGCAGTACTTC.

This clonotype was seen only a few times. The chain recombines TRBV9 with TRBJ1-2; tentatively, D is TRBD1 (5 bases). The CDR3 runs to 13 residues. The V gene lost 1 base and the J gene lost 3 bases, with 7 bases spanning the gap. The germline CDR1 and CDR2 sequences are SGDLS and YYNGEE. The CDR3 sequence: CASSVSRDYGYTF. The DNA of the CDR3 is TGTGCCAGCAGCGTAAGCAGGGACTATGGCTACACCTTC.

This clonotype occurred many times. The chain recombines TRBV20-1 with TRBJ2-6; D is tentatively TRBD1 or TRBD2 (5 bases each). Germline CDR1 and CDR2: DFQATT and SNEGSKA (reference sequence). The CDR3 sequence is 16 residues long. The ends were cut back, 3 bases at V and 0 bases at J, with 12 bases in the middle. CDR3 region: CSASSGPVSGANVLTF. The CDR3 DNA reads TGCAGTGCTAGTTCGGGGCCAGTCTCTGGGGCCAACGTCCTGACTTTC.

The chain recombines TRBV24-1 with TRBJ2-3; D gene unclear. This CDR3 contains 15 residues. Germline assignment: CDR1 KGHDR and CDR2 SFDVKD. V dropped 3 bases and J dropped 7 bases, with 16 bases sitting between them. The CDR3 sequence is CATSDPNGPANTQYF. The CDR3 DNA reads TGTGCCACCAGTGATCCGAACGGGCCGGCAAATACGCAGTATTTT.

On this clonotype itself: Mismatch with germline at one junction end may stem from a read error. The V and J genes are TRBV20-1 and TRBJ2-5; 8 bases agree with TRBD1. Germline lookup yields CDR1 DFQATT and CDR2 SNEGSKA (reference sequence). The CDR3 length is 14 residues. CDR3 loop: CSARGRGRVETQYF. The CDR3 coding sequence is TGCAGTGCCAGAGGCAGGGGGCGAGTGGAGACCCAGTACTTC.

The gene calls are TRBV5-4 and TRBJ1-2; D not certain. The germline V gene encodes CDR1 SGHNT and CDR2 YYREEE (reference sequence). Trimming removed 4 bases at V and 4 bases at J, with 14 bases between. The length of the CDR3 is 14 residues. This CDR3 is CASSPDGACYGYTF. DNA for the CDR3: TGTGCCAGCAGCCCCGACGGAGCCTGCTATGGCTACACCTTC. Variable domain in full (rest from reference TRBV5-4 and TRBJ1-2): ETGVTQSPTHLIKTRGQQVTLRCSSQSGHNTVSWYQQALGQGPQFIFQYYREEENGRGNFPPRFSGLQFPNYSSELNVNALELDDSALYLCASSPDGACYGYTFGSGTRLTVV.

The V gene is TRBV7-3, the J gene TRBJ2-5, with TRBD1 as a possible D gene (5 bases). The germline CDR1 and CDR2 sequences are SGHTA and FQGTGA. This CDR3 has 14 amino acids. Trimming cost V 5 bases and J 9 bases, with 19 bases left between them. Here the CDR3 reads CASSLGRQILAQYF. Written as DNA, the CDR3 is TGTGCCAGCAGCCTGGGGCGGCAGATCCTCGCCCAGTACTTC.

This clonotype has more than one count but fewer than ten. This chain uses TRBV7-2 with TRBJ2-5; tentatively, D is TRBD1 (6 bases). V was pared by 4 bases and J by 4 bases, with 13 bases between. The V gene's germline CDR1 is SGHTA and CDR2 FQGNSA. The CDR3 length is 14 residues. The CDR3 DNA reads TGTGCCAGCAGCTCCAGGGGTTCCCTAGAGACCCAGTACTTC. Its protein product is CASSSRGSLETQYF.

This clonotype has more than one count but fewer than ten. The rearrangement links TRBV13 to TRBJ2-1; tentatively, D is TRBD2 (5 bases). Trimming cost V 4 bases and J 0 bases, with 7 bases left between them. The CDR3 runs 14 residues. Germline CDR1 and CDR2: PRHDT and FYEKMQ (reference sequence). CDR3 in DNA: TGTGCCAGCAGCTCGCGGGTCTCCTACAATGAGCAGTTCTTC. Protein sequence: CASSSRVSYNEQFF. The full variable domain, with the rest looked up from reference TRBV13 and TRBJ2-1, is AAGVIQSPRHLIKEKRETATLKCYPIPRHDTVYWYQQGPGQDPQFLISFYEKMQSDKGSIPDRFSAQQFSDYHSELNMSSLELGDSALYFCASSSRVSYNEQFFGPGTRLTVL.

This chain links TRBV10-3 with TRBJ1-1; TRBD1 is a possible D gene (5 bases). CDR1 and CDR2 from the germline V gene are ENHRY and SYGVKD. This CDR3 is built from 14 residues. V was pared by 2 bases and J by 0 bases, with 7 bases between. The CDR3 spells CAISEQGMNTEAFF. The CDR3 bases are TGTGCCATCAGTGAGCAGGGTATGAACACTGAAGCTTTCTTT.

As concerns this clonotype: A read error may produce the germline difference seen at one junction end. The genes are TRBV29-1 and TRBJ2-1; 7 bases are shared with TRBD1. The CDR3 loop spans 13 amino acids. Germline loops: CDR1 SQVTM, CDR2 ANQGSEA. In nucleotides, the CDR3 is TGCAGCGTTGAATCGGCTGCCACAGGGGTGCAGTGCTTC. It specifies CSVESAATGVQCF.

CDR3 loop: CSARRGANSYEQYF. CDR3 DNA: TGCAGTGCTAGAAGAGGGGCGAACAGCTACGAGCAGTACTTC. The chain has TRBV20-1 and TRBJ2-7; D tentatively fits TRBD1 or TRBD2 (5 bases each). This CDR3 contains 14 residues. The germline V gene has CDR1 DFQATT and CDR2 SNEGSKA (reference sequence). V was clipped by 2 bases and J by 3 bases, with 14 bases between them.

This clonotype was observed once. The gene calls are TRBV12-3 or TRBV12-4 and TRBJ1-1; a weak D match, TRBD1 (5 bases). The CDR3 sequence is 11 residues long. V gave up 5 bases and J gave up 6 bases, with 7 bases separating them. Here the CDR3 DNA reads TGTGCCAGCAGTGCAGGGCCTGAAGCTTTCTTT. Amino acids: CASSAGPEAFF.

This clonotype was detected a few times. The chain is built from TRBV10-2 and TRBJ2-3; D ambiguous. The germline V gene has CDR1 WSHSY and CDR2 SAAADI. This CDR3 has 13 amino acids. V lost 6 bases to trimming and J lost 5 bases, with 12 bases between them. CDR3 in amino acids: CASSPPSVDTQYF. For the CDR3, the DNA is TGCGCCAGCAGCCCTCCTTCGGTAGATACGCAGTATTTT.

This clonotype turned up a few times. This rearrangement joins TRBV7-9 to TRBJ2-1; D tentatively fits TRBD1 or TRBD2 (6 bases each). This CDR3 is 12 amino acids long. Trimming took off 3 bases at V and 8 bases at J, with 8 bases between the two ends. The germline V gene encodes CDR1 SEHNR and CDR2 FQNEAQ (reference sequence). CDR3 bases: TGTGCCAGCAGCTTGGAGGGGGATGAGCAGTTCTTC. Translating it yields CASSLEGDEQFF.

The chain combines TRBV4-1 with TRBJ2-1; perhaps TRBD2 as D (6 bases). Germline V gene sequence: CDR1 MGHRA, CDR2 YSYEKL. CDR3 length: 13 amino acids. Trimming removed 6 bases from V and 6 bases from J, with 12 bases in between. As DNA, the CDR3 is TGCGCCAGCAGTGTAGCGGAGTTCAATGAGCAGTTCTTC. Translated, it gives CASSVAEFNEQFF.

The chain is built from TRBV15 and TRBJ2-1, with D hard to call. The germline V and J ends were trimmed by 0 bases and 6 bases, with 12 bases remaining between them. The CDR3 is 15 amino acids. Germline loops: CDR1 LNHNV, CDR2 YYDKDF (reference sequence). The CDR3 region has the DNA TGTGCCACCAGCAGAGATTGGCGGCTCATCAATGAGCAGTTCTTC. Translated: CATSRDWRLINEQFF.

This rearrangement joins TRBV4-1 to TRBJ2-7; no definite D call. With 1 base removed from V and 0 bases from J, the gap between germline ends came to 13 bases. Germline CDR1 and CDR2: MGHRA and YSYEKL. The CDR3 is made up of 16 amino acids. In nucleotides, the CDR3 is TGCGCCAGCAGCCAAGCCCCCGTGTGGAGCTCCTACGAGCAGTACTTC. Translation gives CASSQAPVWSSYEQYF.

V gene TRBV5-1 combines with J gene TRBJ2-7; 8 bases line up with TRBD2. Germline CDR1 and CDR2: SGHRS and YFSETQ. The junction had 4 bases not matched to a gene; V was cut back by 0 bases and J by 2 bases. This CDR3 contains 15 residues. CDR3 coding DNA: TGCGCCAGCAGCTTGGATACTAGCGGTACCTACGAGCAGTACTTC. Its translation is CASSLDTSGTYEQYF.

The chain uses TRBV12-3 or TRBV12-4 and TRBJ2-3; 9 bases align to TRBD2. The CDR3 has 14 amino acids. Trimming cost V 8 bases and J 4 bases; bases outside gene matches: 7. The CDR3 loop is CASWPSGNSDTQYF. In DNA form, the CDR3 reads TGTGCCAGCTGGCCTAGCGGGAATTCAGATACGCAGTATTTT.

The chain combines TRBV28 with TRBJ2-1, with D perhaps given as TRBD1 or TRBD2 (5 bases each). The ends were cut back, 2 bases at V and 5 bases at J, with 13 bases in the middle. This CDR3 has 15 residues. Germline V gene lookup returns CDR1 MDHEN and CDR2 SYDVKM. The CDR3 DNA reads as TGTGCCAGCAGTTTAGCCCCGGGGCCCCACAATGAGCAGTTCTTC. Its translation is CASSLAPGPHNEQFF.